These T cell receptor beta chains were read from a single sample in a study of control samples from healthy donors and cancer patients. Libraries were prepared by immunoSEQ multiplex PCR; TCRdb keeps only in-frame clonotypes and omits some of them. This table has some 100,000 clones, 75% to 95% appearing once. The sequenced sample consisted of blood. These receptors all stem from a human donor in good health. The donor label of this sample is uncertain. The CDR3 runs from the conserved cysteine through the conserved F or W. A D gene is named only where the DNA matches it firmly. Clone size is shown for a subset of rows, as once, few, many or a class of expanded clone.

NA TRBJ1-1 TRBV6-5 NA CASTDFGGDTEAFF TGTGCCAGCACCGATTTCGGGGGAGACACTGAAGCTTTCTTT
NA TRBJ1-3 TRBV2 few CASNQNSPGNTIYF TGTGCCAGCAACCAGAACTCGCCTGGAAACACCATATATTTT
NA TRBJ1-1 TRBV2 few CASSDGSVAPSQAFF TGTGCCAGCAGTGATGGAAGTGTCGCACCCTCACAAGCTTTCTTT
NA TRBJ1-2 TRBV20-1 NA CSAKANYGYTF TGCAGTGCTAAAGCTAACTATGGCTACACCTTC
NA TRBJ1-4 TRBV2 NA CASLPLRGGNEKLFF TGTGCCAGCTTACCCCTCAGGGGAGGTAATGAAAAACTGTTTTTT
NA TRBJ2-7 TRBV7-8 NA CASSLGGVYEQYF TGTGCCAGCAGCTTAGGAGGCGTCTACGAGCAGTACTTC
NA TRBJ2-1 TRBV12-5 NA CASGLPGGAYNEQFF TGTGCTAGTGGTTTGCCTGGCGGGGCCTACAATGAGCAGTTCTTC
NA TRBJ2-1 TRBV9 NA CASSVGAGTIREQFF TGTGCCAGCAGCGTAGGGGCGGGGACCATCCGTGAGCAGTTCTTC
NA TRBJ2-2 TRBV12-3/TRBV12-4 NA CASNPRGGELFF TGTGCCAGCAATCCACGGGGCGGGGAGCTGTTTTTT
NA TRBJ1-5 TRBV28 once CASSLFRATSNQPQHF TGTGCCAGCAGTTTATTCCGGGCCACTAGCAATCAGCCCCAGCATTTT
NA TRBJ1-1 TRBV6-6 NA CASRIDSNTEAFF TGTGCCAGCAGGATAGACAGTAACACTGAAGCTTTCTTT
NA TRBJ2-1 TRBV3-1/TRBV3-2 NA CASSQYYNEQFF TGTGCCAGCAGCCAGTATTACAATGAGCAGTTCTTC
NA TRBJ1-3 TRBV5-1 NA CASSLGGTTDPTNTIYF TGCGCCAGCAGCTTGGGTGGCACGACAGACCCGACAAACACCATATATTTT
TRBD1 TRBJ1-6 TRBV30 NA CAWSVHLGQYNSPLHF TGTGCCTGGAGTGTACATTTGGGACAGTATAATTCACCCCTCCACTTT
NA TRBJ2-1 TRBV27 NA CASKGGSSYNEQFF TGTGCCTCCAAGGGGGGGAGCTCCTACAATGAGCAGTTCTTC
NA TRBJ2-5 TRBV7-2 NA CASSLLGGGTRGVLETQYF TGTGCCAGCAGCTTATTGGGAGGTGGCACCAGGGGGGTGTTGGAGACCCAGTACTTC
NA TRBJ1-2 TRBV24-1 NA CATSDSRTDVYGYTF TGTGCCACCAGTGATTCGAGGACTGACGTCTATGGCTACACCTTC
NA TRBJ1-6 TRBV18 NA CASSPRDNNSPLHF TGTGCCAGCTCACCACGGGATAATAATTCACCCCTCCACTTT
NA TRBJ1-2 TRBV24-1 NA CATSDSTQRSYTF TGTGCCACCAGTGATAGCACACAGAGGAGCTACACCTTC
NA TRBJ2-2 TRBV19 NA CASSIGGELFF TGTGCCAGTAGTATAGGCGGGGAGCTGTTTTTT
NA TRBJ2-7 TRBV11-2 NA CASSSHALQGAAYEQYF TGTGCCAGCAGCTCCCACGCCCTTCAGGGCGCAGCCTACGAGCAGTACTTC
NA TRBJ1-1 TRBV7-9 NA CASSTGGLLNTEAFF TGTGCCAGCAGCACGGGGGGCCTTTTGAACACTGAAGCTTTCTTT
NA TRBJ1-2 TRBV12-5 NA CASGLLQGNTNYGYTF TGTGCTAGTGGTCTTTTACAGGGAAACACTAACTATGGCTACACCTTC
NA TRBJ1-5 TRBV28 NA CASRSAGLGEGQPQHF TGTGCCAGCAGATCCGCCGGGTTGGGGGAGGGTCAGCCCCAGCATTTT
TRBD1 TRBJ1-6 TRBV6-2/TRBV6-3 NA CASSYQSGRGPVDSPLHF TGTGCCAGCAGTTATCAGTCCGGGAGGGGGCCGGTTGATTCACCCCTCCACTTT
NA TRBJ2-5 TRBV6-2/TRBV6-3 NA CASSYLSRAETQYF TGTGCCAGCAGTTACCTAAGCAGGGCCGAGACCCAGTACTTC
NA TRBJ1-6 TRBV7-9 few CASSPAGLKWNSPLHF TGTGCCAGCAGCCCCGCGGGACTTAAATGGAATTCACCCCTCCACTTT
NA TRBJ2-7 TRBV11-2 NA CASSYGQTYEQYF TGTGCCAGCAGTTATGGACAGACCTACGAGCAGTACTTC
NA TRBJ2-3 TRBV2 NA CASSEGRDTDTQYF TGTGCCAGCAGTGAAGGCAGGGACACAGATACGCAGTATTTT
TRBD1 TRBJ1-2 TRBV18 once CASSPSTGGDYGYTF TGTGCCAGCTCACCGTCGACAGGGGGGGACTATGGCTACACCTTC
NA TRBJ1-5 TRBV29-1 NA CSVAGAPNQPQHF TGCAGCGTGGCAGGGGCACCGAATCAGCCCCAGCATTTT
NA TRBJ1-5 TRBV5-4 NA CASSLAGVGGQPQHF TGTGCCAGCAGCTTGGCCGGGGTTGGCGGTCAGCCCCAGCATTTT
TRBD1 TRBJ1-2 TRBV5-1 NA CASRSGTGSPANYGYTF TGCGCCAGCCGCTCCGGGACAGGGTCTCCAGCTAACTATGGCTACACCTTC
TRBD2 TRBJ2-5 TRBV24-1 NA CATMGTGGGETQYF TGTGCCACCATGGGGACGGGGGGAGGAGAGACCCAGTACTTC
NA TRBJ2-1 TRBV6-5 NA CASNPTSMHEQFF TGTGCCAGCAATCCAACTAGCATGCATGAGCAGTTCTTC
TRBD1 TRBJ1-6 TRBV28 NA CASSLGQGHSPLHF TGTGCCAGCAGTTTGGGACAGGGTCATTCACCCCTCCACTTT
NA TRBJ1-2 TRBV18 NA CASSPDGAAGYTF TGTGCCAGCTCACCCGACGGCGCAGCCGGCTACACCTTC
TRBD1 TRBJ1-1 TRBV6-1 NA CASSETIGGPEAFF TGTGCCAGCAGTGAAACGATAGGGGGCCCGGAAGCCTTCTTT
NA TRBJ1-5 TRBV19 once CASAGSTEHQPQHF TGTGCCAGTGCTGGCTCGACAGAACACCAGCCCCAGCATTTT
NA TRBJ1-6 TRBV6-5 NA CASSNGVVSPLHF TGTGCCAGCAGTAACGGAGTAGTTTCACCCCTCCACTTT
NA TRBJ1-3 TRBV14 NA CASSQASGNTIYF TGTGCCAGCAGCCAGGCGTCCGGAAACACCATATATTTT
NA TRBJ2-3 TRBV9 NA CASSVVTDTQYF TGTGCCAGCAGCGTAGTTACAGATACGCAGTATTTT
NA TRBJ1-2 TRBV14 NA CASSQDRSGGITYGYTF TGTGCCAGCAGCCAAGATCGGTCGGGGGGGATTACCTATGGCTACACCTTC
NA TRBJ2-2 TRBV5-1 NA CASSPDGNTGELFF TGCGCCAGCAGCCCGGACGGGAACACCGGGGAGCTGTTTTTT